These 21 T cell receptor beta chains were all obtained from the same sample, sequenced in a study of cytomegalovirus exposure and HLA in healthy donors. This PCR relied on a set of 60 Vbeta primers and 13 Jbeta primers. Produced via immunoSEQ multiplex PCR; TCRdb's table is partial and in-frame only. Of 100,000 or so clones listed, roughly 76% are singletons. The sample consisted of PBMCs. Receptors were obtained from a middle-aged man in good health and CMV-seronegative.

This chain connects TRBV2 to TRBJ2-1; perhaps TRBD2 as D (6 bases). Germline loops: CDR1 SNHLY, CDR2 FYNNEI. V shed 8 bases and J shed 3 bases, with 17 bases lying between them. The CDR3 totals 15 residues. CDR3 coding DNA: TGTGCCAGCCGATCGTCACAGCGGGTCTACAATGAGCAGTTCTTC. Translated: CASRSSQRVYNEQFF.

This clone was recorded a few times. This rearrangement joins TRBV5-4 to TRBJ2-7, with TRBD1 matching over 10 bases. V shed 7 bases and J 5 bases; nucleotides not matched to a gene: 6. Germline V gene sequence: CDR1 SGHNT, CDR2 YYREEE (reference sequence). This CDR3 spans 13 amino acids. The CDR3 protein is CASGDRGSHEQYF. The CDR3 DNA is TGTGCCAGCGGGGACAGGGGAAGTCACGAGCAGTACTTC.

J is TRBJ1-2 and V is TRBV6-5, with D possibly matching TRBD1 (6 bases). Germline loops: CDR1 MNHEY, CDR2 SVGAGI. This CDR3 has 14 amino acids. V was cut by 3 bases and J by 2 bases, with 10 bases left in between. The CDR3 here is CASSYQGQNYGYTF. The CDR3 nucleotides read TGTGCCAGCAGTTATCAGGGGCAGAACTATGGCTACACCTTC.

The chain couples TRBV28 to TRBJ1-2, with a possible D match to TRBD1 (6 bases). This CDR3 has 14 residues. Germline CDR1 is MDHEN and CDR2 is SYDVKM. Trimming left V 1 base short and J 7 bases short, with 13 bases between. CDR3 region: CASSLFGQGLGYTF. CDR3 DNA: TGTGCCAGCAGTTTATTCGGGCAGGGGCTTGGCTACACCTTC.

The genes are TRBV5-4 and TRBJ2-3; 14 nucleotides line up with TRBD2. Germline V gene data show CDR1 as SGHNT and CDR2 as YYREEE (reference sequence). Losses at the gene ends were 2 bases for V and 4 bases for J; bases not matched to a gene: 3. This CDR3 has 16 residues. The CDR3, as DNA: TGTGCCAGCAGCTTTAGACTAGCGGGGGGGCCAGATACGCAGTATTTT. It is translated as CASSFRLAGGPDTQYF.

The chain links TRBV5-4 to TRBJ1-1; D possibly corresponds to TRBD1 (6 bases). CDR3 length equals 16 residues. V dropped 0 bases and J dropped 3 bases, with 15 bases sitting between them. Per germline, CDR1 SGHNT and CDR2 YYREEE (reference sequence). The CDR3 nucleotides are TGTGCCAGCAGCTTGGACAGGGTTCCATGGGACACTGAAGCTTTCTTT. Translating it yields CASSLDRVPWDTEAFF.

The V gene is TRBV28, the J gene TRBJ2-7; maybe TRBD1 (6 bases). V was pared by 4 bases and J by 0 bases, with 13 bases between. The CDR3 runs 15 residues. Per the germline V gene, CDR1 is MDHEN and CDR2 is SYDVKM. In DNA, the CDR3 is TGTGCCAGCAGTTCTCCCGGGACAAACTCCTACGAGCAGTACGTC. This encodes CASSSPGTNSYEQYV.

The chain combines TRBV15 with TRBJ1-4, with D maybe TRBD1 (5 bases). V was shortened by 8 bases and J by 3 bases, with 16 bases between the two germline ends. Germline V gives CDR1 LNHNV, CDR2 YYDKDF (reference sequence). This CDR3 region has 15 residues. The CDR3 spells CATQRMAGSNEKLFF. CDR3 sequence (DNA): TGTGCCACCCAGCGAATGGCAGGGTCTAATGAAAAACTGTTTTTT.

This clone came up a few times. The genes are TRBV19 and TRBJ1-2; a weak D match, TRBD1 (5 bases). The length of the CDR3 is 16 residues. V lost 7 bases and J 6 bases, leaving 24 bases between the germline ends. The germline V gene encodes CDR1 LNHDA and CDR2 SQIVND (reference sequence). The DNA for the CDR3 is TGTGCCAGTAACGCGGGGGGGGGAAGAGGAAGGAATGGCTACACCTTC. This gives the protein CASNAGGGRGRNGYTF.

This CDR3 is CASSLGLTLTDTQYF. Here the CDR3 DNA reads TGTGCCAGCAGCTTGGGACTCACTCTCACAGATACGCAGTATTTT. The chain joins TRBV5-4 to TRBJ2-3; the D is unclear. Germline V gives CDR1 SGHNT, CDR2 YYREEE (reference sequence). CDR3 length: 15 residues. With 0 bases removed from V and 2 bases from J, the gap between germline ends came to 10 bases.

This chain links TRBV7-8 with TRBJ1-1; tentatively, D is TRBD1 (5 bases). The germline CDR1 and CDR2 sequences are SGHVS and FQNEAQ. Trimming stripped 5 bases from V and 6 bases from J, with 13 bases between. CDR3 length: 13 residues. CDR3 DNA sequence: TGTGCCAGCAGCCCGGGGGTCTTTTCTGAAGCTTTCTTT. Amino acid sequence: CASSPGVFSEAFF.

This clone was detected only a few times. The genes are TRBV7-2 and TRBJ2-3; 10 bases fit TRBD1. V was clipped by 2 bases and J by 5 bases; unmatched bases: 4. Germline-derived CDR1 and CDR2 are SGHTA and FQGNSA. The CDR3 totals 15 residues. CDR3 in DNA: TGTGCCAGCAGCTTAATGGGACAGGGGAGAGATACGCAGTATTTT. Protein product: CASSLMGQGRDTQYF.

The genes are TRBV7-9 and TRBJ2-5; tentatively, D is TRBD1 (6 bases). V was shortened by 3 bases and J by 5 bases, with 10 bases between the two germline ends. From germline, CDR1 is SEHNR and CDR2 FQNEAQ (reference sequence). The length of the CDR3 is 13 residues. The DNA of the CDR3 is TGTGCCAGCAGCTTCTCAGGGGTCGAGACCCAGTACTTC. Translated, it gives CASSFSGVETQYF. Complete variable domain (other parts from reference TRBV7-9 and TRBJ2-5): DTGVSQNPRHKITKRGQNVTFRCDPISEHNRLYWYRQTLGQGPEFLTYFQNEAQLEKSRLLSDRFSAERPKGSFSTLEIQRTEQGDSAMYLCASSFSGVETQYFGPGTRLLVL.

This chain links TRBV19 with TRBJ1-1; maybe TRBD1 (5 bases). Trimming took 3 bases from V and 5 from J, leaving 13 bases between them. There are 14 residues in the CDR3. CDR1 LNHDA and CDR2 SQIVND come from the germline V gene (reference sequence). CDR3 DNA: TGTGCCAGTAGTATCGGGAGGGGATTTACTGAAGCTTTCTTT. This gives the protein CASSIGRGFTEAFF.

The chain carries TRBV5-5 and TRBJ1-2; 7 bases agree with TRBD1. V was pared by 0 bases and J by 4 bases, with 15 bases of the junction left unmatched. Germline V gives CDR1 SGHKS, CDR2 YYEKEE (reference sequence). CDR3 length: 18 amino acids. The CDR3 bases are TGTGCCAGCAGCTTGGAAATAGGCCGGACAGGAGGGATCTATGGCTACACCTTC. Amino acids: CASSLEIGRTGGIYGYTF.

V is TRBV11-3 and J is TRBJ2-2, with TRBD1 matching over 8 bases. This CDR3 contains 17 residues. Germline V gene lookup returns CDR1 SGHNT and CDR2 YENEEA. After removal of 1 base from V and 7 bases from J, the junction contained 11 bases not matched to a gene. The CDR3 is CASSLGASGGDGGELFF. The CDR3 coding sequence is TGTGCCAGCAGCTTAGGAGCGTCAGGGGGCGATGGCGGGGAGCTGTTTTTT.

V usage is TRBV6-5 and J usage is TRBJ2-1; the D gene is possibly TRBD2 (5 bases). The V end lost 3 bases, the J end lost 11 bases, and 17 bases lay between the germline ends. This CDR3 region has 14 residues. Looked up from germline, CDR1 is MNHEY and CDR2 is SVGAGI. CDR3: CASSYAGSTMKQFF. CDR3 bases: TGTGCCAGCAGTTATGCGGGCAGTACAATGAAGCAGTTCTTC.

The rearrangement links TRBV18 to TRBJ1-1, with 11 bases aligning to TRBD1. J was trimmed by 5 bases and V by 3 bases; bases with no gene match: 17. Per the germline V gene, CDR1 is KGHSH and CDR2 is LQKENI. The CDR3 covers 19 residues. This CDR3 reads CASSPLTLTGQGEGTEAFF. The CDR3, as DNA: TGTGCCAGCTCACCTCTCACGCTGACGGGACAGGGGGAAGGGACTGAAGCTTTCTTT. The full variable domain, its missing parts supplied by reference TRBV18 and TRBJ1-1, is NAGVMQNPRHLVRRRGQEARLRCSPMKGHSHVYWYRQLPEEGLKFMVYLQKENIIDESGMPKERFSAEFPKEGPSILRIQQVVRGDSAAYFCASSPLTLTGQGEGTEAFFGQGTRLTVV.

The chain carries TRBV5-4 and TRBJ2-3, with 7 positions matching TRBD2. There are 15 residues in the CDR3. V shed 4 bases, J shed 0 bases, and the junction held 5 bases outside the gene matches. Germline V gives CDR1 SGHNT, CDR2 YYREEE (reference sequence). CDR3 sequence: CASSPSGASTDTQYF. In nucleotides, the CDR3 is TGTGCCAGCAGCCCGAGCGGGGCTAGCACAGATACGCAGTATTTT.

This rearrangement joins TRBV6-1 to TRBJ2-3; D not certain. Deletions cut 5 bases from V and 0 bases from J, with 6 bases between. There are 13 residues in the CDR3. Per the germline V gene, CDR1 is MNHNS and CDR2 is SASEGT. CDR3 nucleotides: TGTGCCAGCAGTTTGGAGAGCACAGATACGCAGTATTTT. Its protein product is CASSLESTDTQYF.

This chain uses TRBV7-3 with TRBJ2-1; a weak D match, TRBD2 (6 bases). Trimming shortened V by 5 bases and J by 6 bases, and 17 bases separated the two germline ends. Germline assignment: CDR1 SGHTA and CDR2 FQGTGA. The CDR3 is made up of 15 amino acids. This CDR3 is CASSPPGLRPNEQFF. CDR3 DNA: TGTGCCAGCAGCCCGCCGGGACTGAGACCCAATGAGCAGTTCTTC.